Listed here are 10 T cell receptor beta chains from one sample, sequenced in a study of shared clonotypes between healthy human individuals (dated by TCRdb to the early 2020s). The library was built by means of the immunoSEQ multiplex PCR assay. What TCRdb holds here is the immuneACCESS table cut down to in-frame rearrangements. Part of the clones is not present; checked against another copy, under half of the missing clones reflect an unresolved V gene, and the others are unexplained. Within this sample are over 1.4 million clones, with around 97% of them counted one time only. Of the sample, 1% to 1.5% is held by the ten largest clones. The sample taken for sequencing was naive CD4+ T cells sorted from blood. The cell subset or site label on this specimen signifies: CD45RA+ positively selected. Every receptor here comes from a man aged 25 to 45 in good health.

The chain recombines TRBV6-4 with TRBJ2-2; D unclear. The CDR3 extends over 13 amino acids. V lost 4 bases and J lost 4, with 7 bases in between. The germline V gene has CDR1 MRHNA and CDR2 SNTAGT. CDR3 DNA: TGTGCCAGCAGTGTCGAGAGCACCGGGGAGCTGTTTTTT. This gives the protein CASSVESTGELFF.

The gene calls are TRBV7-9 and TRBJ2-3, with 9 bases aligning to TRBD2. Germline V lookup: CDR1 SEHNR, CDR2 FQNEAQ (reference sequence). The J segment lost 5 bases and the V segment lost 5 bases, leaving 11 bases of the junction unmatched. This CDR3 spans 16 amino acids. In DNA, the CDR3 is TGTGCCAGCAGCCTAAGGATGGTAGCGGGAGAAGATACGCAGTATTTT. Protein sequence: CASSLRMVAGEDTQYF.

This clone was recorded once. This sample includes further DNA sequences coding for the same CDR3. The V and J genes are TRBV5-1 and TRBJ2-7; D is uncertain. The V end lost 0 bases, the J end lost 3 bases, and 7 bases lay between the germline ends. Germline lookup yields CDR1 SGHRS and CDR2 YFSETQ. The CDR3 totals 13 residues. CDR3 sequence reads: CASSLEGLYEQYF. CDR3 in DNA: TGCGCCAGCAGCTTGGAGGGCCTCTACGAGCAGTACTTC. Combining the CDR3 with reference TRBV5-1 and TRBJ2-7 gives the whole variable domain KAGVTQTPRYLIKTRGQQVTLSCSPISGHRSVSWYQQTPGQGLQFLFEYFSETQRNKGNFPGRFSGRQFSNSRSEMNVSTLELGDSALYLCASSLEGLYEQYFGPGTRLTVT.

The chain uses TRBV6-5 and TRBJ2-2; D not resolved. V was clipped by 6 bases and J by 5 bases, with 7 bases between them. Germline V gene data show CDR1 as MNHEY and CDR2 as SVGAGI. CDR3 size: 12 residues. For the CDR3, the DNA is TGTGCCAGCAGCACCTATACCGGGGAGCTGTTTTTT. It codes for CASSTYTGELFF.

This clone was observed a single time. The chain combines TRBV5-6 with TRBJ1-1; TRBD1 might be the D (5 bases). In germline, CDR1 is SGHDT, CDR2 YYEEEE. The V and J ends lost 1 base and 11 bases respectively, with 15 bases between them. The CDR3 loop spans 13 amino acids. CDR3 region: CASSLYRTGTAFF. The CDR3 DNA reads TGTGCCAGCAGCTTGTATAGGACGGGGACGGCTTTCTTT.

The V gene is TRBV30, the J gene TRBJ1-5, with D possibly being TRBD1 (6 bases). The CDR3 sequence is 14 residues long. Trimming took off 0 bases at V and 6 bases at J, with 12 bases between the two ends. Germline CDR1 GTSNPN, CDR2 SVGIG (reference sequence). The DNA for the CDR3 is TGTGCCTGGAGTGTAGAGGGGGGAGGTCAGCCCCAGCATTTT. It translates to CAWSVEGGGQPQHF.

The chain combines TRBV28 with TRBJ1-2, with 8 bases matching TRBD1. Germline assignment: CDR1 MDHEN and CDR2 SYDVKM. The CDR3 is 15 amino acids. With 4 bases clipped from V and 4 bases from J, the junction kept 8 bases outside the gene matches. The CDR3 DNA reads as TGTGCCAGCAGTTCCGGGACAGGAACCATCTATGGCTACACCTTC. This gives the protein CASSSGTGTIYGYTF.

In its sample, this clone was seen once. This chain links TRBV15 with TRBJ2-7; possible D gene TRBD2, 5 bases. The CDR3 has 14 amino acids. The V and J ends lost 3 bases and 2 bases respectively, with 11 bases between them. CDR1 and CDR2 from the germline V gene are LNHNV and YYDKDF (reference sequence). CDR3 DNA: TGTGCCACCAGCAGGACAAGCGGAGCCTACGAGCAGTACTTC. Amino acid sequence: CATSRTSGAYEQYF.

This chain links TRBV6-1 with TRBJ2-3; D uncertain. V was clipped by 1 base and J by 6 bases, with 8 bases between them. The CDR3 has 13 residues. The germline V gene encodes CDR1 MNHNS and CDR2 SASEGT. This CDR3 reads CASSEVTVDTQYF. The DNA for the CDR3 is TGTGCCAGCAGTGAAGTGACGGTCGATACGCAGTATTTT.

This clone is a singleton in its sample. This chain connects TRBV27 to TRBJ1-5; a weak D match, TRBD1 (5 bases). Germline loops: CDR1 MNHEY, CDR2 SMNVEV (reference sequence). This CDR3 region has 17 residues. V lost 2 bases to trimming and J lost 3 bases, with 17 bases between them. CDR3 amino acids: CASSLIAAGRINQPQHF. For the CDR3, the DNA is TGTGCCAGCAGTTTAATCGCAGCAGGGAGAATCAATCAGCCCCAGCATTTT.